This T cell receptor (beta chain) was captured by sequencing in a study of Ad26.COV2.S vaccination and SARS-CoV-2 variants (dated by TCRdb to the early 2020s). About the full investigation: Donors in the vaccine arm were drawn from COV1001, a phase I-IIa trial of Ad26.COV2.S in healthy adults that was multicentre, randomized, double-blind and placebo-controlled. Dosing of Ad26.COV2.S was intramuscular, at either 5x10^10 or 1x10^11 viral particles, delivered as one shot or as two shots spaced 56 days apart. TCRbeta repertoire sequencing served as the tool for gauging how specific and how broad the SARS-CoV-2-reactive T cell receptors were following Ad26.COV2.S vaccination. A total of about 30 samples were included in the TCR-sequenced set, comprising about 20 Ad26.COV2.S vaccine recipients, 5 placebo recipients and 8 SARS-CoV-2 convalescent individuals. Throughout the experiments and outcome assessment, investigators stayed blinded to trial group allocation. Trial participants were randomized into five groups of five, in which low-dose or high-dose Ad26.COV2.S was given once or twice, or placebo was given on both occasions. The investigation overall reported the following: The study lacked the statistical power to compare responses across vaccine doses or regimens. Non-spike TCR breadth was comparable between vaccine and placebo recipients, consistent with the vaccine containing only spike. According to the authors, total T cell responses may have been underestimated by the TCR breadth and depth analyses. Spike-specific TCR breadth was higher in Ad26.COV2.S recipients than in placebo recipients (P = 0.0014). After vaccination, substantial breadth of spike-specific CD8+ and CD4+ T cell responses was reported.

Reading the label with the study, this specimen's treatment or condition is: around 19 received Ad26.COV2.S at low or high dose, single or two shots; about 5 received placebo; per-sample allocation not given. Repertoires of vaccine and placebo recipients were sequenced from samples taken on day 63 after the first injection. Between 29 July and 7 August 2020, Cohort 1b enrolled some 25 adults aged 18-55 years at one site in Boston, USA. Ad26.COV2.S was a replication-incompetent adenovirus type 26 vector that expressed a prefusion-stabilized SARS-CoV-2 spike protein derived from the original Wuhan strain. The immunoSEQ Assay was the method used to sequence TCRbeta CDR3 regions. After extraction, genomic DNA underwent amplification by bias-controlled multiplex PCR, followed by high-throughput sequencing. In the authors' own workflow: Collapsing and filtering of sequences were performed to quantify the absolute abundance of each unique TCRbeta CDR3 region. T cell fraction was estimated by normalization of TCRbeta template counts to usable DNA, with usable DNA being measured through amplification of reference genes present in all nucleated cells. Repertoire TCRs were annotated as SARS-CoV-2-specific when V gene, CDR3 amino acid sequence and J gene were exactly matched to a known reactive TCR set. The reference SARS-CoV-2 TCR set was obtained from MIRA and was filtered for enrichment in COVID-19-positive ImmuneCODE repertoires, whereby public or cross-reactive TCRs were removed. Using the MIRA antigens, annotated TCRs were further analysed by specific ORF or by position within an ORF. Depth was the summed frequency of annotated unique rearrangements, while breadth was defined as annotated unique rearrangements over total unique productive rearrangements. Two-sided Wilcoxon rank-sum tests were used to compare TCR breadth between groups. This immuneACCESS table, as held by TCRdb, lists in-frame sequences with V and J called but not all clones. Of the missing ones, under half trace to an unresolved V gene in checked studies; the others have no known cause. V, J and clone size are taken as reported in that table, and D and trimming were inferred from the DNA itself. Across this sample there are around 300,000 clones, with roughly 90% seen only once. Clones ranked in the top ten supply roughly 4.8% of the sample.

The CDR3 sequence holds 14 residues, the cysteine and phenylalanine included. The read is trimmed to its CDR3 DNA, 42 bases read in frame from base 1. Germline trimming amounts to 5 bases on V and 4 bases on J, with 1 as the count of junction bases outside the gene matches. The germline V gene gives CDR1 as MDHEN and CDR2 as SYDVKM. This clone was observed a few times. Its antigen is unknown. Base qualities are not at hand, and no much larger clone is one base apart. Material: peripheral blood, obtained in a trial of Ad26.COV2.S vaccine versus placebo. This receptor was obtained from a person between 18 and 65 years old who received the Ad26.COV2.S COVID-19 vaccine or a placebo. The sequence joins TRBV28 to TRBJ2-1; the central 11 bases match TRBD2. At the DNA level, the sequence is TGTGCCAGCAGTGGGACTAGCGGATACAATGAGCAGTTCTTC. Its protein product is CASSGTSGYNEQFF.